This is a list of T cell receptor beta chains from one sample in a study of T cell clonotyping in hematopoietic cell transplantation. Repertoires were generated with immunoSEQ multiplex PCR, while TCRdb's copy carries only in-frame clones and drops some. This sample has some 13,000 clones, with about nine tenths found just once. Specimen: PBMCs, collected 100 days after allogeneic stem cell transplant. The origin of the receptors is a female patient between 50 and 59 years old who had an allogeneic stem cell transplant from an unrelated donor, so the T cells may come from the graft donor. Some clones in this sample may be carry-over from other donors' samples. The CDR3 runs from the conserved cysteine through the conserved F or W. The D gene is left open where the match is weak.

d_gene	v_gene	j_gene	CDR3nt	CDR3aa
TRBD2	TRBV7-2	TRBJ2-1	TGTGCCAGCAGCTTAGTTCCGGGACTAGCGGGAGCTAAGGAGCAGTTCTTC	CASSLVPGLAGAKEQFF
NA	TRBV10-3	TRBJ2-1	TGTGCCATAGGGTCTGACCCCTACAATGAGCAGTTCTTC	CAIGSDPYNEQFF
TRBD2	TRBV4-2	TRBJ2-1	TGTGCCAGCAGCCAAGGGAGCGGGGGGGCCAATGAGCAGTTCTTC	CASSQGSGGANEQFF
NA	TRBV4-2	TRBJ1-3	TGTGCCAGCAGCAACCGGGACATTGTCACGAACACCATATATTTT	CASSNRDIVTNTIYF
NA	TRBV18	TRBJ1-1	TGTGCCAGCTCACCATCTAACTGGAACACTGAAGCTTTCTTT	CASSPSNWNTEAFF
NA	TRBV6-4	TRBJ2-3	TGTGCCAGCAGTGACTCGGGGGGGGCCACAGATACGCAGTATTTT	CASSDSGGATDTQYF
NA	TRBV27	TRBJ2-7	TGTGCCAGCGGGGAGGCTCCACTCTACGAGCAGTACTTC	CASGEAPLYEQYF
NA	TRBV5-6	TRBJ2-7	TGTGCCAGCAGCTACTCGGACAGAGCGGACGACGAGCAGTACTTC	CASSYSDRADDEQYF
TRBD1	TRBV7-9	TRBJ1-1	TGTGCCAGCAGCCCCGACAGGGGCGCTGAAGCTTTCTTT	CASSPDRGAEAFF
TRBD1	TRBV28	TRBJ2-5	TGTGCCAGCAGTTTATTGGGGTTGGGGACAGTCCAAGAGACCCAGTACTTC	CASSLLGLGTVQETQYF
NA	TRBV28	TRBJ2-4	TGTGCCAGCAACGAGGGTGGGCGGGCCAAAAACATTCAGTACTTC	CASNEGGRAKNIQYF
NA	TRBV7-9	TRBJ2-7	TGTGCCAGCAGCTTAGCGTCGGCGGCCTACGAGCAGTACTTC	CASSLASAAYEQYF
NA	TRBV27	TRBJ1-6	TGTGCCAGCAGTTTAGGCGTGGAGGGTTATAATTCACCCCTCCACTTT	CASSLGVEGYNSPLHF